Listed below are T cell receptor beta chains from one sample, sequenced in a study of spatial heterogeneity in lung cancer. Each CDR3 protein is one row after TCRdb ran MiXCR on the 5' RACE reads. The sample holds about 87,000 distinct CDR3 sequences, approximately 19% seen once. Sequenced here: PBMCs, sampled at follow-up. These receptor sequences come from a male donor with early-stage non-small cell lung cancer. CDR3s include the opening cysteine and the closing phenylalanine or tryptophan. The size entry is marked missing in some rows and otherwise reads once, few, many or a size class.

clone size,V gene,CDR3 protein
-,TRBV6-5,CASRITEWPDTQYF
few,TRBV4-1,CASSHGQGFSEKLFF
few,TRBV20-1,CSARDRNQPQHF
-,TRBV23-1,CASRMGQGWLDTDTQYF
-,TRBV7-2,CASSLIFADEKLFF
-,TRBV10-3,CAIRDRDSYNEQFF
many,TRBV7-9,CASSLTGSTDTQYF
-,TRBV10-1,CASSESSLVGEQFF
-,TRBV19,CASSIGDYTEAFF
-,TRBV9,CASSVGSGDLEDQETQYF
-,TRBV4-1,CASSQAAGVGDTQYF
few,TRBV6-5,CASSYSGAGLNSPLHF
many,TRBV5-1,CASSTGQGGNIQYF
few,TRBV20-1,CSAINSVAKNIQYF
-,TRBV7-2,CASSLDSTNNEQFF
-,TRBV3-1,CASSRFPPSFSGTGEQYF
-,TRBV6-5,CASSSGPGGTQYF
few,TRBV29-1,CSVFAPSRRTGANVLTF
-,TRBV2,CASSGQGLAQPQHF
few,TRBV7-8,CASRSRFTTGELFF
-,TRBV29-1,CSVEDFASGGPGPFF
-,TRBV19,CASSSQLNYGYTF
-,TRBV5-1,CASSPENTGELFF
many,TRBV19,CASSHWDSLAKNIQYF
-,TRBV20-1,CSATKSGSTDTQYF
few,TRBV3-1,CASSQVQQSSYEQYF